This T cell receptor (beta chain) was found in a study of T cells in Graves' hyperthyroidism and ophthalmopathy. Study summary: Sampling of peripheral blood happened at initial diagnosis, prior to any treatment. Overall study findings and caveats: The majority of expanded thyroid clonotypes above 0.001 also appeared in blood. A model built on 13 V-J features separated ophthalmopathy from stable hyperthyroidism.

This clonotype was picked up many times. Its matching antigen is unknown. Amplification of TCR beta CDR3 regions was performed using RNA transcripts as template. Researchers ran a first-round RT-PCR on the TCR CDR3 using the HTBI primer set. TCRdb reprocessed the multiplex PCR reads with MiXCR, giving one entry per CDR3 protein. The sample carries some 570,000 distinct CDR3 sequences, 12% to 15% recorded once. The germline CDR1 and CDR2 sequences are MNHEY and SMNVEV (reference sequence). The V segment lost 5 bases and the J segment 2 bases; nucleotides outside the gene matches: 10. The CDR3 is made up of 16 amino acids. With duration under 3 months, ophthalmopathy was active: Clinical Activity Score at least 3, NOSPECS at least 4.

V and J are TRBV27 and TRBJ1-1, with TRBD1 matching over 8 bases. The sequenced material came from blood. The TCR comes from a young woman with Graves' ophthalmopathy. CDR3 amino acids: CASSPWDRIGNTEAFF. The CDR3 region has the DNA TGTGCCAGCAGTCCTTGGGACAGGATCGGTAACACTGAAGCTTTCTTT.